This T cell receptor (beta chain) originates from a study of shared clonotypes between healthy human individuals. Profiled with immunoSEQ multiplex PCR; TCRdb holds only in-frame clones, not every one. The data contain over 2 million clones, 85% to 95% of them singletons. V shed 0 bases, J shed 5 bases, and the junction held 4 bases outside the gene matches. Germline assignment: CDR1 SGHNT and CDR2 YYREEE (reference sequence). CDR3 size: 15 residues. CD45RA+ naive and CD45RA-negative memory subsets were separated from CD4+ cells. Overall study findings and caveats: Few donors limited the genetic and exposure-history diversity represented. Among non-shared clonotypes, generation probabilities were lower than among those shared by all four donors. The authors expected sequencing depth to affect clonotype sharing among donors.

As concerns this clone: The antigen is unknown.

The chain has TRBV5-4 and TRBJ1-4; the match to TRBD1 covers 7 bases. The source material was naive CD4+ T cells from PBMCs. Noted subset: CD45RA+ positively selected. This clonotype was obtained from a man between 18 and 29 years old in good health. Some clones in this sample may be carry-over from other donors' samples. The CDR3: CASSLVAGGNEKLFF. The CDR3 DNA follows: TGTGCCAGCAGCTTGGTGGCAGGGGGAAATGAAAAACTGTTTTTT.